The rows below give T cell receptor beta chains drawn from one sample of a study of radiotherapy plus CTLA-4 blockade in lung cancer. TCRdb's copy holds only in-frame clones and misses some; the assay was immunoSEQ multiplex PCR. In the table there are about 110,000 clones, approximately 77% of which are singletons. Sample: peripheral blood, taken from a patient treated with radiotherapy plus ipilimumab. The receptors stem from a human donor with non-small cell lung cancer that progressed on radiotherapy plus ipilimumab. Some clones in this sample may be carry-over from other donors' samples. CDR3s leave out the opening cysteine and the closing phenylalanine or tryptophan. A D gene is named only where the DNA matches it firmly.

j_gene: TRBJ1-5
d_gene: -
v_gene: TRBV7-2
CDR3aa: ASSTQIYSNQPQH

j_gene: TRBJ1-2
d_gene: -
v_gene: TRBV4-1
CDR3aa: ASSQAGPSNYGYT

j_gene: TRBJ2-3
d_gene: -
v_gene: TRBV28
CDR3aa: ASRKQGSSTDTQY

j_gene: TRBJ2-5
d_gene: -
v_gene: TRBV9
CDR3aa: ASSVSGLGTQY

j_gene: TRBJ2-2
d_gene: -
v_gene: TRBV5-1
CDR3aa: ASSPRGANTGELF

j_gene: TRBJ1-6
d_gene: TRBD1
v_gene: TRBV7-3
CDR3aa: ASSSTGVSPLH

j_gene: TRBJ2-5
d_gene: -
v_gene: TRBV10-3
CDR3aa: ATSEGGAQETQY

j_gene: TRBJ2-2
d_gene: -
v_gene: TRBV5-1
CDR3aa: ASSLYEGGTGELF

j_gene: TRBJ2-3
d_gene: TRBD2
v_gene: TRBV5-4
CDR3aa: ASSLTSGFFDTQY

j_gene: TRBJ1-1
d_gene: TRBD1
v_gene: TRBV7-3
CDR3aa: ASSPIQGAAAF

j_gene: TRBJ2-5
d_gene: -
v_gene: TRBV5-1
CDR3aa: ASSLGGPRETQY

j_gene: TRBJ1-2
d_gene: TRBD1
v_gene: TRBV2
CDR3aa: ASSEDVVRGGSGYT

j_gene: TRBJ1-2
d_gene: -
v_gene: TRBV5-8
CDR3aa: ASSSRQGNYGYT

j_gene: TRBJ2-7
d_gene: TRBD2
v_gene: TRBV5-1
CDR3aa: ARSWGGGDSYEQY

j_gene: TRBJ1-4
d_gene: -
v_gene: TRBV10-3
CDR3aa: AISDPGTPDGEKLF

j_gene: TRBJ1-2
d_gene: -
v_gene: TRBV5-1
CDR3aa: ASSFGQVSQGGYT